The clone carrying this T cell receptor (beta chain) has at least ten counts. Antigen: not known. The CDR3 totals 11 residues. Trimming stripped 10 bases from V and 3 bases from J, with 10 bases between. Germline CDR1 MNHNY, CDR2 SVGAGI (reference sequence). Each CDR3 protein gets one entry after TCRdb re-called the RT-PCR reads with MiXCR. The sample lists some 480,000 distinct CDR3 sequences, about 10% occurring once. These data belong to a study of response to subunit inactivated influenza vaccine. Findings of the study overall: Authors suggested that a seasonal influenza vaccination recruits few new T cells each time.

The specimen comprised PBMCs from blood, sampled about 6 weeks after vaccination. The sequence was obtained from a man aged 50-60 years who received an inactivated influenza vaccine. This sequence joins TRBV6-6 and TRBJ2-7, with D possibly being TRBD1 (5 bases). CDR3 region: CATQGHYEQYF. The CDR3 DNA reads TGTGCCACCCAGGGTCACTACGAGCAGTACTTC.